A single sample is the source of the 17 T cell receptor beta chains below, sequenced in a study of long-term antiretroviral therapy in people with HIV. Version v3.0 of the immunoSEQ assay was performed at survey level. TCRdb's table, derived via immunoSEQ multiplex PCR, lists solely in-frame clones and lacks some. The data hold fewer than 25,000 clones, with 84% observed a single time. The sample in question was unsorted PBMCs, obtained approximately 5.7 years after starting antiretroviral therapy. These TCRs come from a man aged 25 to 45 with HIV.

The rearrangement joins TRBV6-1 to TRBJ2-5, with D unresolved. V shed 8 bases and J shed 4 bases, with 11 bases lying between them. The CDR3 is 12 amino acids. Germline assignment: CDR1 MNHNS and CDR2 SASEGT. The CDR3 DNA reads as TGTGCCAGCGTGGCGGCGCGAGAGACCCAGTACTTC. This translates into CASVAARETQYF.

The CDR3 DNA reads TGCAGCGTTCAAGCGAACTATGGCTACACCTTC. This encodes CSVQANYGYTF. The chain uses TRBV29-1 and TRBJ1-2; D is undetermined. V shed 5 bases and J shed 2 bases, with 6 bases lying between them. Looked up from germline, CDR1 is SQVTM and CDR2 is ANQGSEA. The CDR3 is made up of 11 amino acids. Drawing the rest from reference TRBV29-1 and TRBJ1-2, the complete variable domain is SAVISQKPSRDICQRGTSLTIQCQVDSQVTMMFWYRQQPGQSLTLIATANQGSEATYESGFVIDKFPISRPNLTFSTLTVSNMSPEDSSIYLCSVQANYGYTFGSGTRLTVV.

The CDR3 DNA sequence: TGTGCCAGCAGCCGCTCAAGCACAGATACGCAGTATTTT. Protein: CASSRSSTDTQYF. The V and J genes are TRBV7-2 and TRBJ2-3; no reliable D call. Looked up from germline, CDR1 is SGHTA and CDR2 is FQGNSA. CDR3 size: 13 residues. The V gene lost 5 bases and the J gene lost 0 bases, with 6 bases spanning the gap.

V and J are TRBV6-1 and TRBJ1-6; possibly TRBD1 for D (6 bases). Trimming took off 2 bases at V and 4 bases at J, with 18 bases between the two ends. The CDR3 extends over 18 amino acids. Germline values: CDR1 MNHNS, CDR2 SASEGT. The CDR3 bases are TGTGCCAGCAGTGAATCAGCGGGCAGGGGCCTTTATAATTCACCCCTCCACTTT. Its protein is CASSESAGRGLYNSPLHF.

The V and J genes are TRBV10-3 and TRBJ1-2; 7 bases are shared with TRBD1. V lost 2 bases to trimming and J lost 7 bases; unmatched junction nucleotides: 4. CDR1 and CDR2 (germline): ENHRY, SYGVKD. The CDR3 totals 13 residues. CDR3 region: CAISEPKGAGYTF. As DNA, the CDR3 is TGTGCCATCAGTGAGCCAAAGGGGGCTGGCTACACCTTC.

In its sample, this clone is medium-sized. The chain joins TRBV27 to TRBJ2-5; D is undetermined. V was trimmed by 5 bases and J by 5 bases, leaving 12 bases between them. The germline V gene has CDR1 MNHEY and CDR2 SMNVEV (reference sequence). The CDR3 spans 13 residues. CDR3 loop: CASSKTPWETQYF. CDR3 DNA: TGTGCCAGCAGTAAAACCCCTTGGGAGACCCAGTACTTC.

This clone was seen once. The CDR3 sequence is CASSRESGYSNEQFF. Written as DNA, the CDR3 is TGTGCCAGCAGCCGCGAGTCCGGCTACTCCAATGAGCAGTTCTTC. The chain is built from TRBV2 and TRBJ2-1; D unclear. The CDR3 sequence is 15 residues long. V gave up 6 bases and J gave up 6 bases, with 18 bases separating them. Germline CDR1 reads SNHLY; CDR2 reads FYNNEI.

The genes are TRBV27 and TRBJ2-7; 12 bases are shared with TRBD1. The CDR3 length is 14 residues. CDR1 MNHEY and CDR2 SMNVEV come from the germline V gene (reference sequence). The J segment lost 8 bases and the V segment lost 6 bases, leaving 8 bases of the junction unmatched. The DNA for the CDR3 is TGTGCCAGCAGAGACCCGGGACAGGGGGCTAAGCAGTACTTC. Amino acid sequence: CASRDPGQGAKQYF.

The rearrangement uses TRBV7-6 and TRBJ2-7; D not resolved. The CDR3 has 12 amino acids. V shed 6 bases and J shed 0 bases, with 6 bases lying between them. Looked up from germline, CDR1 is SGHVS and CDR2 is FNYEAQ. The CDR3 DNA is TGTGCCAGCAGTGCTAGCTCCTACGAGCAGTACTTC. Encoded protein: CASSASSYEQYF.

This rearrangement joins TRBV5-4 to TRBJ1-3; D remains unclear. Deletions cut 4 bases from V and 0 bases from J, with 14 bases between. Germline CDR1 reads SGHNT; CDR2 reads YYREEE (reference sequence). This CDR3 is 16 amino acids long. The CDR3 nucleotides read TGTGCCAGCAGCCCAACCCCGGGGTCCTCTGGAAACACCATATATTTT. The encoded protein is CASSPTPGSSGNTIYF.

CDR3 DNA sequence: TGTGCCAGCAGTTTATCCGGGGGGTGGCCTGAAGCTTTCTTT. It translates to CASSLSGGWPEAFF. The V call is TRBV27, the J call TRBJ1-1, with a possible D match to TRBD1 (5 bases). Between the trimmed V and J ends, which lost 0 bases and 6 bases, there was a span of 11 bases. In germline, CDR1 is MNHEY, CDR2 SMNVEV (reference sequence). The CDR3 is made up of 14 amino acids.

The table lists this clone with a count of one. CDR3 bases: TGCGCCAGCAGCTTGGAGGGCAGGGTAGGCACCGGGGAGCTGTTTTTT. Translated, it gives CASSLEGRVGTGELFF. The V call is TRBV5-1, the J call TRBJ2-2; D may be TRBD1 (5 bases). V gave up 0 bases and J gave up 4 bases, with 13 bases separating them. CDR3 length: 16 amino acids. Per germline, CDR1 SGHRS and CDR2 YFSETQ. Full variable domain (outside the CDR3, taken from reference TRBV5-1 and TRBJ2-2): KAGVTQTPRYLIKTRGQQVTLSCSPISGHRSVSWYQQTPGQGLQFLFEYFSETQRNKGNFPGRFSGRQFSNSRSEMNVSTLELGDSALYLCASSLEGRVGTGELFFGEGSRLTVL.

Only a few counts were recorded for this clone. V is TRBV18 and J is TRBJ2-7; 8 bases map to TRBD2. The trim removed 3 bases at V and 2 bases at J, leaving 3 bases unmatched. The CDR3 consists of 14 residues. Germline lookup yields CDR1 KGHSH and CDR2 LQKENI. The CDR3: CASSPGAGAYEQYF. The DNA for the CDR3 is TGTGCCAGCTCACCGGGAGCGGGAGCCTACGAGCAGTACTTC.

V gene TRBV30 combines with J gene TRBJ1-3; D perhaps matches TRBD1 (5 bases). Trimming removed 5 bases from V and 5 bases from J, with 7 bases in between. This CDR3 comprises 11 residues. CDR1 GTSNPN and CDR2 SVGIG come from the germline V gene (reference sequence). CDR3 region: CAWGDRNTIYF. CDR3 sequence (DNA): TGTGCCTGGGGGGACCGAAACACCATATATTTT.

This sequence joins TRBV4-3 and TRBJ1-2; 9 bases match TRBD1. Germline lookup yields CDR1 LGHNA and CDR2 YSLEER. With V trimmed by 4 bases and J by 6 bases, 6 bases remained unmatched. The CDR3 runs 14 residues. The CDR3: CASSRIDRGDGYTF. In nucleotides, the CDR3 is TGCGCCAGCAGCCGGATCGACAGGGGGGATGGCTACACCTTC.

This rearrangement joins TRBV5-1 to TRBJ2-1; 8 nucleotides agree with TRBD1. Unmatched junction bases numbered 13, after V lost 6 bases and J lost 8 bases. This CDR3 has 15 amino acids. The germline gives CDR1 SGHRS, CDR2 YFSETQ. The CDR3 DNA reads as TGCGCCAGCACCCCCCGTTGGACAGGGCATGATGAGCAGTTCTTC. Translation gives CASTPRWTGHDEQFF.

V is TRBV5-4 and J is TRBJ2-3; D is perhaps TRBD1 (6 bases). Per the germline V gene, CDR1 is SGHNT and CDR2 is YYREEE (reference sequence). Trimming cost V 4 bases and J 2 bases, with 14 bases left between them. The CDR3 length is 15 residues. The CDR3 nucleotides are TGTGCCAGCAGCCACACCTGGGACAACACAGATACGCAGTATTTT. Its protein product is CASSHTWDNTDTQYF.